Following are 14 T cell receptor beta chains from one sample sequenced in a study of patients and donors after allogeneic stem cell transplantation. MiXCR, applied by TCRdb to the RT-PCR reads, yields one record per CDR3 protein. The sample consists of 400,000 to 450,000 distinct CDR3 sequences, more than 15% of them appearing once. The sequenced sample was blood, either unsorted or a sorted T cell fraction (not recorded which). The receptors originated from a human donor who was either an allogeneic HSCT recipient or a stem cell or donor lymphocyte infusion donor (not recorded which). It is not recorded whose cells these are; they may come from a transplant donor.

The chain has TRBV7-6 and TRBJ2-6; unclear D gene. V was shortened by 2 bases and J by 1 base, with 12 bases between the two germline ends. The CDR3 is made up of 17 amino acids. Germline V gene lookup returns CDR1 SGHVS and CDR2 FNYEAQ. Here the CDR3 reads CASSLRGPMSGANVLTF. In DNA form, the CDR3 reads TGTGCCAGCAGCTTAAGAGGACCGATGTCTGGGGCCAACGTCCTGACTTTC.

V gene TRBV6-1 combines with J gene TRBJ2-5; tentative D call: TRBD1 (6 bases). From germline, CDR1 is MNHNS and CDR2 SASEGT. Trimming cost V 6 bases and J 2 bases, with 13 bases left between them. The CDR3 consists of 14 residues. The CDR3 loop is CASSLQGVQETQYF. CDR3 DNA sequence: TGTGCCAGCAGCCTACAGGGAGTTCAAGAGACCCAGTACTTC.

The V and J genes are TRBV7-3 and TRBJ2-6; 10 nucleotides match TRBD1. CDR3 length equals 16 residues. Germline CDR1 is SGHTA and CDR2 is FQGTGA. J gave up 4 bases and V 5 bases, and 5 bases lay outside the gene matches. The CDR3 reads CASSMTGGPGANVLTF. As DNA, the CDR3 is TGTGCCAGCAGCATGACAGGGGGCCCCGGGGCCAACGTCCTGACTTTC.

The chain recombines TRBV30 with TRBJ2-4, with unresolved D. With 5 bases removed from V and 2 bases from J, the gap between germline ends came to 4 bases. Germline loops: CDR1 GTSNPN, CDR2 SVGIG (reference sequence). CDR3 length: 11 amino acids. DNA for the CDR3: TGTGCCTGGGGGACCAAAAACATTCAGTACTTC. Its protein product is CAWGTKNIQYF.

At least ten counts were recorded for this clonotype. This rearrangement joins TRBV12-3 or TRBV12-4 to TRBJ2-1; D might be TRBD1 or TRBD2, each matching 5 bases. CDR3 size: 14 residues. V lost 9 bases and J 0 bases, leaving 12 bases between the germline ends. Written as DNA, the CDR3 is TGTGCCAGTTCGAGGGACCGCTCCTACAATGAGCAGTTCTTC. It codes for CASSRDRSYNEQFF.

The rearrangement joins TRBV27 to TRBJ1-1; D is undetermined. CDR1 and CDR2 (germline): MNHEY, SMNVEV (reference sequence). Trimming took off 6 bases at V and 4 bases at J, with 12 bases between the two ends. The CDR3 spans 13 residues. The CDR3 here is CASREGLATEAFF. In DNA form, the CDR3 reads TGTGCCAGCAGAGAAGGGTTGGCCACTGAAGCTTTCTTT.

In this sample, this clonotype turned up many times. The chain combines TRBV12-3 or TRBV12-4 with TRBJ2-2, with 10 bases matching TRBD2. Germline trimming cut 2 bases from V and 2 bases from J; bases unmatched to any gene: 2. This CDR3 has 16 residues. The CDR3 region has the DNA TGTGCCAGCAGTTTACGACTAGCGGGTAACACCGGGGAGCTGTTTTTT. It encodes CASSLRLAGNTGELFF.

This clonotype has ten or more counts. J is TRBJ1-3 and V is TRBV5-1, with 7 bases fitting TRBD1. The germline gives CDR1 SGHRS, CDR2 YFSETQ. The CDR3 sequence is 17 residues long. V lost 0 bases to trimming and J lost 0 bases; unmatched junction nucleotides: 6. The CDR3 loop is CASSLARTGASGNTIYF. The CDR3 coding sequence is TGCGCCAGCAGCTTGGCGCGGACAGGCGCCTCTGGAAACACCATATATTTT.

In its sample, this clonotype was seen many times. The genes are TRBV21-1 and TRBJ1-6. TRBV21-1 is labeled a pseudogene. The CDR3 totals 16 residues. CDR3 sequence reads: CASSKDPPIYNSPLHF. The CDR3 DNA reads as TGTGCCAGCAGCAAAGACCCTCCCATTTATAATTCACCCCTCCACTTT.

CDR3 sequence reads: CASSLGSGDYGYTF. The CDR3 nucleotides read TGTGCCAGCAGCTTGGGTTCAGGGGACTATGGCTACACCTTC. The chain links TRBV7-2 to TRBJ1-2; the D gene is possibly TRBD1 (6 bases). Trimming stripped 3 bases from V and 3 bases from J, with 11 bases between. The CDR3 has 14 amino acids. The germline V gene has CDR1 SGHTA and CDR2 FQGNSA.

The chain uses TRBV5-1 and TRBJ2-7, with D tentatively TRBD1 (6 bases). V was trimmed by 4 bases and J by 0 bases, leaving 11 bases between them. Germline assignment: CDR1 SGHRS and CDR2 YFSETQ. This CDR3 spans 14 amino acids. The CDR3 region is CASSPDSNSYEQYF. CDR3 coding DNA: TGCGCCAGCAGCCCGGACAGTAACTCCTACGAGCAGTACTTC. Full variable domain (rest looked up from reference TRBV5-1 and TRBJ2-7): KAGVTQTPRYLIKTRGQQVTLSCSPISGHRSVSWYQQTPGQGLQFLFEYFSETQRNKGNFPGRFSGRQFSNSRSEMNVSTLELGDSALYLCASSPDSNSYEQYFGPGTRLTVT.

Only a few counts were recorded for this clonotype. The chain employs TRBV30 and TRBJ2-7; D perhaps matches TRBD1 (5 bases). The V end lost 1 base, the J end lost 7 bases, and 8 bases lay between the germline ends. The V gene's germline CDR1 is GTSNPN and CDR2 SVGIG (reference sequence). The CDR3 extends over 11 amino acids. CDR3 sequence reads: CAWSAGWEQYF. The CDR3, as DNA: TGTGCCTGGAGTGCAGGGTGGGAGCAGTACTTC.

This sequence joins TRBV25-1 and TRBJ1-2; the D is unclear. The germline CDR1 and CDR2 sequences are MGHDK and SYGVNS. The CDR3 length is 15 residues. V lost 1 base and J lost 2, with 11 bases in between. The CDR3 nucleotides read TGTGCCAGCAGTGAATTGAAGGGCCGGAACTATGGCTACACCTTC. Translation: CASSELKGRNYGYTF.

The table lists this clonotype with a few counts. The CDR3 loop is CASSPRVSLPGHLLHYGYTF. As DNA, the CDR3 is TGTGCCAGCTCACCACGGGTTTCGCTCCCCGGACACCTCCTTCACTATGGCTACACCTTC. The chain carries TRBV18 and TRBJ1-2; tentatively, D is TRBD1 (5 bases). The CDR3 length is 20 residues. From germline, CDR1 is KGHSH and CDR2 LQKENI. V lost 1 base and J 3 bases, leaving 27 bases between the germline ends.